The entry that follows covers one TCR beta chain sequence. The data were obtained in a study of blood T cell repertoires in COVID-19. The ends were cut back, 2 bases at V and 2 bases at J, with 14 bases in the middle. Germline V gene lookup returns CDR1 MNHNY and CDR2 SVGAGI (reference sequence). The CDR3 length is 16 residues. Profiled with immunoSEQ multiplex PCR; TCRdb holds only in-frame clones, not every one. Of about 200,000 clones in the sample, around four fifths were seen once. What was sequenced was peripheral blood. This sequence joins TRBV6-6 and TRBJ2-3, with D possibly TRBD2 on 5 matching bases. The sequence was obtained from a human donor with acute or convalescent COVID-19. The donor label of this sample is uncertain. CDR3 sequence (DNA): TGTGCCAGCAGTTACGAGGGCGGCTACTTCACAGATACGCAGTATTTT. This sequence encodes CASSYEGGYFTDTQYF.